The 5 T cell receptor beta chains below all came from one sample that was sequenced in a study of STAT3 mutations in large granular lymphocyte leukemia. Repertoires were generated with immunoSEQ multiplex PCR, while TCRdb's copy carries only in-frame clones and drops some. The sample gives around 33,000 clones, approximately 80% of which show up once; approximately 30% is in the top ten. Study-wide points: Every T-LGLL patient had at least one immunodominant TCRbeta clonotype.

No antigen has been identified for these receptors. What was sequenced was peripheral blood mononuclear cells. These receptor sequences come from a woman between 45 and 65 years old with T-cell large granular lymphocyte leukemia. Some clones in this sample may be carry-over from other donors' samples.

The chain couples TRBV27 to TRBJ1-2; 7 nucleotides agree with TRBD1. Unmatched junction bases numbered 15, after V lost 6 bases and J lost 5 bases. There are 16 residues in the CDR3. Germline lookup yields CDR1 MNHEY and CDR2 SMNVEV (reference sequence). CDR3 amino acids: CASSRGSDRQRYGYTF. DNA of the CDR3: TGTGCCAGCAGCCGGGGATCGGACAGGCAACGATATGGCTACACCTTC.

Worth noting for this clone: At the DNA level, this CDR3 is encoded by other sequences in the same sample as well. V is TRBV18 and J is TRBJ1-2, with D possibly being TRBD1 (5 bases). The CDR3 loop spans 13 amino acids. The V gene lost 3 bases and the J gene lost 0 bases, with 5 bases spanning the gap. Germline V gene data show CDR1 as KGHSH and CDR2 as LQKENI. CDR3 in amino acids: CASSPGANYGYTF. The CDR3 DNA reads TGTGCCAGCTCACCGGGGGCTAACTATGGCTACACCTTC.

CDR3: CASRTRYLDRLNTGELFF. The CDR3 nucleotides are TGTGCCAGCAGAACGAGATACCTTGACAGGTTAAACACCGGGGAGCTGTTTTTT. The chain uses TRBV28 and TRBJ2-2; tentatively, D is TRBD1 (6 bases). The CDR3 extends over 18 amino acids. Germline V CDR1 and CDR2: MDHEN, SYDVKM. Trimming shortened V by 6 bases and J by 2 bases, and 22 bases separated the two germline ends. Full variable domain (remainder filled in from reference TRBV28 and TRBJ2-2): DVKVTQSSRYLVKRTGEKVFLECVQDMDHENMFWYRQDPGLGLRLIYFSYDVKMKEKGDIPEGYSVSREKKERFSLILESASTNQTSMYLCASRTRYLDRLNTGELFFGEGSRLTVL.

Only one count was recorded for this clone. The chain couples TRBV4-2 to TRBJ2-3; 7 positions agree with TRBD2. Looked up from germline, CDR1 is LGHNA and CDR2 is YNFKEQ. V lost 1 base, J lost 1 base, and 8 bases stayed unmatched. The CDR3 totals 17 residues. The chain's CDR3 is CASSQAPFAGGTDTQYF. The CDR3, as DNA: TGTGCCAGCAGCCAAGCCCCCTTTGCGGGGGGCACAGATACGCAGTATTTT.

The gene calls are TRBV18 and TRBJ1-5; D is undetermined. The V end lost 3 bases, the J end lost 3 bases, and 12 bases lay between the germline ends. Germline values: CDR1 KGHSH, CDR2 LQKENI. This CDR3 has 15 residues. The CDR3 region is CASSPETALNQPQHF. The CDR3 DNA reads TGTGCCAGCTCACCGGAGACGGCACTCAATCAGCCCCAGCATTTT.